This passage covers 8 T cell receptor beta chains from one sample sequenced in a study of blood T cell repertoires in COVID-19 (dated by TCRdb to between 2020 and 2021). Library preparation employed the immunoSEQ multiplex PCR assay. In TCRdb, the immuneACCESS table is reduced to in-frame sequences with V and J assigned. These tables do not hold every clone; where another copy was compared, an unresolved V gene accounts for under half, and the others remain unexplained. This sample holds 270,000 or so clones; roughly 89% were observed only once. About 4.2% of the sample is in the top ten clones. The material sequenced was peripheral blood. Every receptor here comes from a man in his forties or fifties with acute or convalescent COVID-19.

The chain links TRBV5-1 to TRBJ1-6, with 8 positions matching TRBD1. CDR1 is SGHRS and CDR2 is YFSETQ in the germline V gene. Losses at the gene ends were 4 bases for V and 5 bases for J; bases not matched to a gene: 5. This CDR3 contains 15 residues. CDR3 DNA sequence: TGCGCCAGCAGCCCCGGGACAGGAAATAATTCACCCCTCCACTTT. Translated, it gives CASSPGTGNNSPLHF.

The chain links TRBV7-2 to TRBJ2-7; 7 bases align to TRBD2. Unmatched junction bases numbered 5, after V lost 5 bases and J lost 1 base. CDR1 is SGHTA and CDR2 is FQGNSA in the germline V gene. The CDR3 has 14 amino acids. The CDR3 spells CASSAGGRSYEQYF. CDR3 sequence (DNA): TGTGCCAGCAGCGCCGGGGGGAGGTCCTACGAGCAGTACTTC.

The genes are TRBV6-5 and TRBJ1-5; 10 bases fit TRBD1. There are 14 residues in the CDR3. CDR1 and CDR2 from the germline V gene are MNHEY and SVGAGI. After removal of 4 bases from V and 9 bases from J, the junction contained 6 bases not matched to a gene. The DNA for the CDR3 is TGTGCCAGCAGTTCGGACAGGGGGTCGACGCCCCAGCATTTT. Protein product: CASSSDRGSTPQHF.

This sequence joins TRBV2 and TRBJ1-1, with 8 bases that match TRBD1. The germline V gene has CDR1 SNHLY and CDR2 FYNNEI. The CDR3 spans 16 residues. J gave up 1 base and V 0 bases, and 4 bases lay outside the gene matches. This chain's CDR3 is CASSEASQGGNTEAFF. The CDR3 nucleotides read TGTGCCAGCAGTGAAGCGTCACAGGGGGGGAACACTGAAGCTTTCTTT.

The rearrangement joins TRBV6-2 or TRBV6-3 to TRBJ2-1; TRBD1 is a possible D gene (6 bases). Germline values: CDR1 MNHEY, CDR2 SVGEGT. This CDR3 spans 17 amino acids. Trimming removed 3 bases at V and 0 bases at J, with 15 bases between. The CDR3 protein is CASSYLSGTLSYNEQFF. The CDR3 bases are TGTGCCAGCAGTTATCTCTCCGGGACACTCTCCTACAATGAGCAGTTCTTC.

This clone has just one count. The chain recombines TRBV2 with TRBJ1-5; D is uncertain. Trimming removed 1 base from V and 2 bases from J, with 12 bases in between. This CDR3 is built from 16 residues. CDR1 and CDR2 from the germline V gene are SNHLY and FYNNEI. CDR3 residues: CASSEVRGEGNQPQHF. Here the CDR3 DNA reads TGTGCCAGCAGTGAAGTTCGCGGGGAAGGCAATCAGCCCCAGCATTTT.

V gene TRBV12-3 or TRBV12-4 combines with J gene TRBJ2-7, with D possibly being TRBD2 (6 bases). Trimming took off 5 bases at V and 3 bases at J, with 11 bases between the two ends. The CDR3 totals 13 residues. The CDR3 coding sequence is TGTGCCAGCAGTCGCGGGGTAGGCTACGAGCAGTACTTC. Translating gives CASSRGVGYEQYF.

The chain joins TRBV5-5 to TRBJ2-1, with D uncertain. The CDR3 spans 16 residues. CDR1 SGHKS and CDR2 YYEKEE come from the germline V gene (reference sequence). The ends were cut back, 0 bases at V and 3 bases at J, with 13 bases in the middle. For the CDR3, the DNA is TGTGCCAGCAGCTTGGCCAGACCGCAGGTCTACAATGAGCAGTTCTTC. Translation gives CASSLARPQVYNEQFF. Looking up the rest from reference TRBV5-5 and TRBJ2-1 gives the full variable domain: DAGVTQSPTHLIKTRGQQVTLRCSPISGHKSVSWYQQVLGQGPQFIFQYYEKEERGRGNFPDRFSARQFPNYSSELNVNALLLGDSALYLCASSLARPQVYNEQFFGPGTRLTVL.